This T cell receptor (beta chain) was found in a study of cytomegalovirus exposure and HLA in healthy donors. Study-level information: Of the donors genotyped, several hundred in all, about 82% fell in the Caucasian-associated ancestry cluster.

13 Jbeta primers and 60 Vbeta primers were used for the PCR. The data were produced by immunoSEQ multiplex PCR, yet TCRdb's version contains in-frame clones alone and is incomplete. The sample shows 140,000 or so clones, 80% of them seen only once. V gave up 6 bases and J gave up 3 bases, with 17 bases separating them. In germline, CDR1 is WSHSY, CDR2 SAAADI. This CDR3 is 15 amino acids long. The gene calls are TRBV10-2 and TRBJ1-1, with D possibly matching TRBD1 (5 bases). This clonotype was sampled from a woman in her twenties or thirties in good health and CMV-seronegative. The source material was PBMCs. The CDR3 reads CASRLHQGRHTEAFF. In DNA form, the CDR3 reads TGCGCCAGCAGACTTCATCAGGGTCGGCACACTGAAGCTTTCTTT.